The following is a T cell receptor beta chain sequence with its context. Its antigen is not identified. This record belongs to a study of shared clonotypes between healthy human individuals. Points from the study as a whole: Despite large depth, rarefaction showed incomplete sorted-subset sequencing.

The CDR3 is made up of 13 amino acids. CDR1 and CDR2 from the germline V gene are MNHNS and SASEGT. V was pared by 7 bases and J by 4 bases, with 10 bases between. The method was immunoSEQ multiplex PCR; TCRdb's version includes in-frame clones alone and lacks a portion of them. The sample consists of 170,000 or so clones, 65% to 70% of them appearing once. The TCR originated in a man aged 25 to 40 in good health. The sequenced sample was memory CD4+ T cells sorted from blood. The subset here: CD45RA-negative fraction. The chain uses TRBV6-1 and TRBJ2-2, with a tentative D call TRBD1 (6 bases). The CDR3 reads CASKGQITGELFF. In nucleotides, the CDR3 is TGTGCCAGCAAAGGACAGATCACCGGGGAGCTGTTTTTT.